This T cell receptor (beta chain) was recorded in a study of T cell repertoires in cytomegalovirus infection. Study background: CMV infection plus the matching HLA type was flagged by public TCR beta signatures.

The CDR3 loop spans 13 amino acids. J gave up 1 base and V 3 bases, and 2 bases lay outside the gene matches. Germline values: CDR1 DFQATT, CDR2 SNEGSKA (reference sequence). TCRdb fed the reads into MiXCR, producing one record per CDR3 protein. The sample records more than 150,000 distinct CDR3 sequences, roughly 19% being singletons. Input material: PBMCs. The TCR originated in a human donor in good health (CMV status not recorded). Some clones in this sample may be carry-over from other donors' samples. The V and J genes are TRBV20-1 and TRBJ2-5; the match to TRBD1 covers 7 bases. CDR3 bases: TGCAGTGCTAGCCGGGACAGCCAAGAGACCCAGTACTTC. It translates to CSASRDSQETQYF.